Listed below are T cell receptor beta chains from one sample, sequenced in a study of cytotoxic CD8 clonotypes in ibrutinib-treated CLL. TCRdb's copy holds only in-frame clones and misses some; the assay was immunoSEQ multiplex PCR. This sample has about 40,000 clones, with 55% to 80% found just once. Source: PBMCs, taken at disease progression, from a patient treated with ibrutinib. All receptors derive from a human donor with chronic lymphocytic leukemia. The conserved cysteine and the conserved F or W are not part of the CDR3 here.

v_gene	CDR3aa
TRBV29-1	SVEASPLATSYNEQF
TRBV4-1	ASSQVWSSDQPQH
TRBV6-5	ASSYSTWSQETQY
TRBV9	ASSVGLAGANEQF
TRBV30	AGTGYGYT
TRBV19	ASSIVQESSGANVLT
TRBV7-3	ASSQGQGADGYT
TRBV5-1	ASSPTTGRAYEQY
TRBV9	ASSSGDQPQH
TRBV7-9	ASSNLFQGGANVLT
TRBV7-6	ASSLGGLVEKLF
TRBV7-8	ASSSLGSLRANTGELF
TRBV7-2	ASSPVGQGRWGYT
TRBV6-6	ASSFSGGGNQPQH
TRBV2	ASAGGFTGELF
TRBV30	AWSVQTFSYEQY
TRBV4-3	ASSQDSGPPEAF
TRBV19	ASSVRSGRIKTQY
TRBV7-9	ASNSGYSTDTQY
TRBV29-1	SVQRQGPYEQY
TRBV6-1	ASSGLAGADTQY
TRBV18	ASSPTLQGARTEAF
TRBV10-3	AINLQGGSYGYT
TRBV7-2	ASSRSGTSGTNKY
TRBV2	ASSEMGGGYT
TRBV18	ASSPQGTNTEAF
TRBV30	AWSGPLRYEQY
TRBV2	ASNGYT
TRBV6-5	ASRVRGNTEAF
TRBV30	AWSVGLDGYT
TRBV7-3	ASSLGPGKNNEQF
TRBV4-2	ASSQALAGLTAYEQY
TRBV14	ASSQDLESPLH
TRBV25-1	ASQGTAQGYT
TRBV18	ASSTTGVGGYT
TRBV29-1	SVAWREREQY
TRBV11-2	ASSFGSGSYEQY
TRBV5-6	ASSLAGVYYEQY
TRBV6-1	ASDYRGTDTQY
TRBV29-1	SVENRNSYEQY
TRBV30	AWRVHRNTEAF
TRBV29-1	SVEVGRKQF
TRBV9	ASSVHSRGGYT
TRBV7-3	ASSVAGGPYEQY
TRBV18	ASSRGGAAEAF
TRBV5-6	ASRYTNSPYNEQF
TRBV19	ASSIEGITGHQPQH
TRBV20-1	SANPGETQY
TRBV5-5	ASSLGTGGSGTEAF
TRBV2	ASRRGPYNEQF
TRBV6-5	ASSYSKAGGEDTQY
TRBV28	ASSKREGSYEQY
TRBV5-4	ASSLKKGLNEKLF
TRBV5-1	ASSGQTNTGELF
TRBV29-1	SVEETRQSYEQY
TRBV28	ASSLLAGNEKLF
TRBV7-8	ASSLLQGISRNTIY
TRBV7-2	ASSNDRGGTEAF